This T cell receptor beta chain was retrieved from a study of control samples from healthy donors and cancer patients. The junction had 4 bases not matched to a gene; V was cut back by 6 bases and J by 3 bases. This CDR3 is built from 14 residues. CDR1 and CDR2 (germline): MRHNA, SNTAGT. The assay was immunoSEQ multiplex PCR, and TCRdb's table has in-frame clones only and misses some. The sample includes 95,000 to 150,000 clones, approximately 93% of them seen just once. Input material: blood. The clonotype was recovered from a woman aged 18 to 35 in good health. V usage is TRBV6-4 and J usage is TRBJ1-5; TRBD1 aligns across 8 bases. The CDR3 loop is CASSPTGDNQPQHF. The CDR3, as DNA: TGTGCCAGCAGCCCGACAGGGGACAATCAGCCCCAGCATTTT.